The text below deals with one TCR beta chain. As yet, its antigen is unknown. These data originate in a study of human CD8 memory T cell subsets. Points from the study as a whole: Clonotypes that made up the stem-like memory T cell repertoire overlapped minimally with the precursor exhausted T cell repertoire.

Preparation of the TCR beta libraries relied on UMI-labeled 5' RACE. TCRdb reprocessed the 5' RACE reads and keeps a single row for each CDR3 protein, giving no DNA. The table for this sample gives about 17,000 distinct CDR3 sequences. The CDR3 loop spans 14 amino acids. Per germline, CDR1 LGHDT and CDR2 YNNKEL (reference sequence). This sequence joins TRBV3-1 and TRBJ1-2; without DNA, the TCRdb call of TRBD1 cannot be checked. The specimen sequenced was CD8+ T cells from PBMCs. This clonotype was obtained from a human donor in good health. The chain's CDR3 is CASSPQGFHWSYTF.